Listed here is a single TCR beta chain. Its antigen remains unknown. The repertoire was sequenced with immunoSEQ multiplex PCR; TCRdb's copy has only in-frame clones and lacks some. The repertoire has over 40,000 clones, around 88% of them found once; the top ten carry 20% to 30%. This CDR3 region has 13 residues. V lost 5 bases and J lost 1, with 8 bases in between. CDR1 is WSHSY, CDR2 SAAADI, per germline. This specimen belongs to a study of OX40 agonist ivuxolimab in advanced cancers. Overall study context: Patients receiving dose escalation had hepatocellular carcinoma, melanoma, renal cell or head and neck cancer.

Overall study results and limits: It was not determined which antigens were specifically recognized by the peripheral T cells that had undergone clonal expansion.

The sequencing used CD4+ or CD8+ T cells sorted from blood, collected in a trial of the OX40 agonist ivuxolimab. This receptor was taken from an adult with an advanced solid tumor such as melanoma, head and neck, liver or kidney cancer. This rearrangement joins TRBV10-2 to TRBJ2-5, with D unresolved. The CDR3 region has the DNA TGCGCCAGCAGTCCCGACACCCAAGAGACCCAGTACTTC. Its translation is CASSPDTQETQYF.